This T cell receptor (beta chain) was sequenced in a study of T cell repertoires in cytomegalovirus infection. Looking at the study overall: HLA-B-restricted CMV epitopes that are well studied, plus recently identified HLA-C-restricted ones, were used by the study.

Germline V gene sequence: CDR1 MNHNS, CDR2 SASEGT. CDR3 length: 16 residues. Trimming cost V 8 bases and J 0 bases, with 18 bases left between them. Concerning this clonotype itself: Its specificity is unknown.

MiXCR, run by TCRdb on the reads, gives a single entry per CDR3 protein. This table has under 850,000 distinct CDR3 sequences, around 31% appearing once. Study-level points and caveats: Carriage of CMV together with the relevant HLA was identifiable through cumulative public TCR beta family frequency. Dominating the ex vivo response were HLA-C-restricted CMV-specific TCR beta clonotypes.

The material sequenced was cultured PBMCs, taken from culture after CMV antigen stimulation. The genes are TRBV6-1 and TRBJ2-3; D perhaps matches TRBD2 (5 bases). The clonotype comes from a human donor in good health (CMV status not recorded). Some clones in this sample may be carry-over from other donors' samples. This chain's CDR3 is CASCLQEELSTDTQYF. In nucleotides, the CDR3 is TGTGCCAGCTGCCTCCAGGAGGAACTGAGCACAGATACGCAGTATTTT.